This TCR beta chain came from a study of T cell responses to AZD1222 COVID-19 vaccine (dated by TCRdb to the early 2020s). In terms of the full investigation: A total of approximately 240 trial participants underwent TCR sequencing, of whom 200 to 220 received two doses of AZD1222 and 26 received two doses of the MenACWY control vaccine. Trial participants were enrolled by age into subgroups of 18-55, 56-69 and 70-plus years, and about 150, 27 and 61 TCR-sequenced participants, respectively, were included in these subgroups.

Its CDR3 holds 15 amino acids, cysteine through phenylalanine. The sequence is cut down to CDR3 DNA, 45 bases in frame from base 1. After removal of 6 bases from V and 1 base from J, the junction retains 6 bases not matched to a gene. From the germline V gene, CDR1 is MNHEY and CDR2 is SVGAGI. A word on this clone: What antigen it recognizes has not been identified. No qualities accompany the bases; no much larger clone lies one base away.

The CDR3 regions of human TCRbeta chains were analyzed by immunosequencing. From the authors' description of their analysis: Repertoire TCRs were checked for matches against a reference library of SARS-CoV-2-specific TCRs that had been generated using the MIRA antigen-specificity platform. Breadth meant the fraction of unique TCRs that were SARS-CoV-2-associated, whereas depth meant the fraction of total T cells that were SARS-CoV-2-associated. Using the MIRA data, every spike-specific TCR was mapped to the spike region that the TCR reacted to and assigned to either a CD4 or a CD8 class. Log10-transformed breadth and depth values were compared by one-way ANOVA with Sidak's multiple comparisons tests. TCRdb retrieved this table from immuneACCESS and kept in-frame rearrangements only. Not all clones are present; in checked studies, unresolved V genes account for under half, and no reason is known for the remainder. Clone size and V and J calls were adopted from that table, with D and trimming inferred from the DNA. The sample table shows some 65,000 clones, and approximately 79% are seen once. The leading ten clones occupy more than 20% of the sample.

The sample's time point label, decoded: baseline before first vaccination. What the treatment or condition label conveys for this sample: meningococcal conjugate vaccine given as trial control. Vaccinee samples came from UK trials COV001 and COV002, including a single-blind randomized controlled phase 2/3 trial of AZD1222 (ChAdOx1 nCoV-19) in healthy adults. Trial participant PBMC samples were collected at day 0 and day 28 after the second dose for TCRbeta chain sequencing. The investigation overall reported the following: Nearly half of unique spike-specific TCRs reportedly recognized epitopes outside regions mutated in the B.1.351 and B.1.1.7 variants. After two AZD1222 doses, spike-specific TCR breadth and depth were significantly higher than at day 0 and than in MenACWY recipients. Conclusions about previously exposed vaccinees were limited because only a handful of AZD1222 recipients were SARS-CoV-2 seropositive at baseline. Because no samples from the day 14 peak response were available, repertoires could be characterized only after the peak T cell response. Most participants were white British and females outnumbered males, and the authors suggested that clonal diversity may have been underestimated. The 56-69-year group was small, and its depth increase did not reach significance, likely because of low power. The whole spike protein was spanned by vaccine-associated CD4 TCRs, and dominant responses were seen in regions 160-218 and 743-854.

The sequence derives from an adult in good health. The chain uses TRBV6-5 and TRBJ2-4; TRBD2 fits 7 bases in the junction. The sequencing here drew on peripheral blood, taken on day 0 of MenACWY control vaccination. The encoded CDR3 is CASRGGERAKNIQYF. The DNA reads as follows: TGTGCCAGCAGGGGAGGGGAGAGGGCCAAAAACATTCAGTACTTC.